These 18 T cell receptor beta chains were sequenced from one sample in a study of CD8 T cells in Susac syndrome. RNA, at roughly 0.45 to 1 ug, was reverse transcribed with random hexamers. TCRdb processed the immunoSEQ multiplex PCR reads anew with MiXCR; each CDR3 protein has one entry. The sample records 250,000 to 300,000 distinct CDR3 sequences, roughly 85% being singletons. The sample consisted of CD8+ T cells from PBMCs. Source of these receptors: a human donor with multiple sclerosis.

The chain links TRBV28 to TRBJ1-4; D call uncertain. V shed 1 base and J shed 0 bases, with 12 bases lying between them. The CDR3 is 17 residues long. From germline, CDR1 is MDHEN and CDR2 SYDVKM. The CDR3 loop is CASSLFLKFATNEKLFF. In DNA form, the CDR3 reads TGTGCCAGCAGTTTATTTCTGAAGTTCGCAACTAATGAAAAACTGTTTTTT.

CDR3: CASNLYRFSTDTQYF. The CDR3 region has the DNA TGTGCCAGCAACCTATACAGGTTTTCCACAGATACGCAGTATTTT. The genes are TRBV27 and TRBJ2-3; tentative D call: TRBD1 (5 bases). V lost 7 bases, J lost 2 bases, and 16 bases lay in between. Germline CDR1 is MNHEY and CDR2 is SMNVEV (reference sequence). The CDR3 is made up of 15 amino acids.

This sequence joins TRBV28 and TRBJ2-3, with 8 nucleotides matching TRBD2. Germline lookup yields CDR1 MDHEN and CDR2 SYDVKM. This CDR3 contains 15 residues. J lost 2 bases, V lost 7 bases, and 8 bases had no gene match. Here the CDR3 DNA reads TGTGCCAGCACAAAAGCGGGAGACCTCACAGATACGCAGTATTTT. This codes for CASTKAGDLTDTQYF.

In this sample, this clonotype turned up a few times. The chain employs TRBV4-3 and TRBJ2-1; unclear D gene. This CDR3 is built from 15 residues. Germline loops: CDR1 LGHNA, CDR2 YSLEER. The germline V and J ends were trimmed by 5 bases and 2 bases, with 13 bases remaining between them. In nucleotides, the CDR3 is TGCGCCAGCAGCTTTGGACGCGGCACCTACAATGAGCAGTTCTTC. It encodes CASSFGRGTYNEQFF.

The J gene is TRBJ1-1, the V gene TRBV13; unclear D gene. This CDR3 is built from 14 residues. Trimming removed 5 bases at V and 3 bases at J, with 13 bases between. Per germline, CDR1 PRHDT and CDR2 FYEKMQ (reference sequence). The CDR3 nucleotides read TGTGCCAGCAGCCCACCGGACGGGTACACTGAAGCTTTCTTT. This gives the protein CASSPPDGYTEAFF.

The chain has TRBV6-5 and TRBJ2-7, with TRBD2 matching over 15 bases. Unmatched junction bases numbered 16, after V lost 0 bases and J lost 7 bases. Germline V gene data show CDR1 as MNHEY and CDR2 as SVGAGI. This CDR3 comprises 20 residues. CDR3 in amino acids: CASSYSSRTSGRGHSKEQYF. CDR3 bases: TGTGCCAGCAGTTACTCGTCCCGGACTAGCGGGAGGGGCCATTCAAAAGAGCAGTACTTC.

In DNA, the CDR3 is TGTGCCAGCAGCCGGAGCACCGAGCAGTACTTC. It codes for CASSRSTEQYF. The genes are TRBV7-9 and TRBJ2-7; D gene unclear. The CDR3 length is 11 residues. CDR1 is SEHNR, CDR2 FQNEAQ, per germline (reference sequence). V lost 5 bases and J lost 6, with 8 bases in between.

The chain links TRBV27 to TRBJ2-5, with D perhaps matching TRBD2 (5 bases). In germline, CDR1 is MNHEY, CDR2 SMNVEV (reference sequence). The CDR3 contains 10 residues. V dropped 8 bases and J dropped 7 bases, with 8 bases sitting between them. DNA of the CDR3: TGTGCCAGCGGCGCGGGGACCCAGTACTTC. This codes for CASGAGTQYF.

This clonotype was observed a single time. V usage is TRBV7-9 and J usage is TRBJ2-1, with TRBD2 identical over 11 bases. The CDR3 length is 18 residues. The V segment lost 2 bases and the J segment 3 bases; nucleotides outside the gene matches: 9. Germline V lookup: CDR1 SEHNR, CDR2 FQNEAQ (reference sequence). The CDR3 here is CASSLSLAGGGVYNEQFF. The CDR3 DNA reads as TGTGCCAGCAGCTTAAGTCTAGCGGGAGGAGGGGTCTACAATGAGCAGTTCTTC.

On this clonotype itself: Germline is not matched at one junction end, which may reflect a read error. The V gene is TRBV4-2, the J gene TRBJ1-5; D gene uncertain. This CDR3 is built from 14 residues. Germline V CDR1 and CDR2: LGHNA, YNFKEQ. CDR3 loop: CASSQWVGNRPQHF. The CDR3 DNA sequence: TGTGCCAGCAGCCAGTGGGTGGGCAATCGGCCCCAGCATTTT.

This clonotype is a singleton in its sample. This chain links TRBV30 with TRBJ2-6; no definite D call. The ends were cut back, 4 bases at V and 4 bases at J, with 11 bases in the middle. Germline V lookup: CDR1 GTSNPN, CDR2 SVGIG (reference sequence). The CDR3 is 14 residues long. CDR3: CAWTWGSGANVLTF. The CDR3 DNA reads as TGTGCCTGGACGTGGGGTTCCGGGGCCAACGTCCTGACTTTC.

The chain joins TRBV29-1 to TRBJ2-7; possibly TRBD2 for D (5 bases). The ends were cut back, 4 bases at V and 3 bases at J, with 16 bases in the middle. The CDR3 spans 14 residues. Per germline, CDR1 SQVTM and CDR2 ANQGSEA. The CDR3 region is CSVVTGKGGYEQYF. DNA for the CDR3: TGCAGCGTTGTGACCGGGAAGGGTGGCTACGAGCAGTACTTC.

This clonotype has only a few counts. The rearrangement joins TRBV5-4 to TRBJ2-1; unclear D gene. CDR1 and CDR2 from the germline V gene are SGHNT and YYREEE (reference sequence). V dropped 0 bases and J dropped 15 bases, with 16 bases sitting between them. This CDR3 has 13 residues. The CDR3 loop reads CASSLDRFLVGFF. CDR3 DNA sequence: TGTGCCAGCAGCTTGGACAGATTTTTGGTTGGGTTCTTC.

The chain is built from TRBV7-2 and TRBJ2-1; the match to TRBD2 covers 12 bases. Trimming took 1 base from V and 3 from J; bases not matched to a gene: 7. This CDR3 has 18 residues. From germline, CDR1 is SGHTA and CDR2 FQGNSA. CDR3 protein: CASSLDGTSGRFYNEQFF. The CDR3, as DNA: TGTGCCAGCAGCTTAGATGGGACTAGCGGGCGATTCTACAATGAGCAGTTCTTC.

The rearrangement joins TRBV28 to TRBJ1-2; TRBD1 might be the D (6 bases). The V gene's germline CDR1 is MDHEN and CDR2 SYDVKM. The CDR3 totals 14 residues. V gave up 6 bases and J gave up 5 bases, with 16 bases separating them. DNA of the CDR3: TGTGCCAGCAGCTGGGCGGACAGCCTGTATGGCTACACCTTC. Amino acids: CASSWADSLYGYTF.

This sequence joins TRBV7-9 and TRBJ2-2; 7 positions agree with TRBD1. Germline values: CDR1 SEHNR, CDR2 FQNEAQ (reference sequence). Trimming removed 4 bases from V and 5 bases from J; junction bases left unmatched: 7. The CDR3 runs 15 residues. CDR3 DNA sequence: TGTGCCAGCAGCTGGTACAGGGGTAGAACCGGGGAGCTGTTTTTT. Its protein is CASSWYRGRTGELFF.

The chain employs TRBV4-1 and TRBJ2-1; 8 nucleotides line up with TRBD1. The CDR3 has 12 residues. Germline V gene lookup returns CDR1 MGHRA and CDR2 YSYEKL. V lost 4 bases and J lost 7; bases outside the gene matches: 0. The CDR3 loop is CASSRDRNEQFF. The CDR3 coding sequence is TGCGCCAGCAGCCGGGACAGGAATGAGCAGTTCTTC.

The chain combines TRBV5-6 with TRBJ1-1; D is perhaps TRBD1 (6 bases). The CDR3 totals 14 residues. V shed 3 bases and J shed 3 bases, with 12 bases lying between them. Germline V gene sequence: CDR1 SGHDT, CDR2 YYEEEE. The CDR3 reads CASSWGGEDTEAFF. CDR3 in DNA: TGTGCCAGCAGCTGGGGGGGCGAGGACACTGAAGCTTTCTTT.